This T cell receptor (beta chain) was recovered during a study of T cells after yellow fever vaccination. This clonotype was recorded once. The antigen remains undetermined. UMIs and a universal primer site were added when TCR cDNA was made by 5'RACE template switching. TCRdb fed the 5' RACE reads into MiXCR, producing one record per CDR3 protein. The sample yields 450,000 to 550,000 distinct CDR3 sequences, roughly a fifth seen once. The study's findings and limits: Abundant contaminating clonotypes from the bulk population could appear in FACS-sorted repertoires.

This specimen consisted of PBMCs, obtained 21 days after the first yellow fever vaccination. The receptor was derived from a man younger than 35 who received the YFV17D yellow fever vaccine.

CDR3 DNA sequence: TGTGCCAGCTCACCAGCTTGGGGTCGAACTAACACTGAAGCTTTCTTT. Translated: CASSPAWGRTNTEAFF. The rearrangement joins TRBV18 to TRBJ1-1; no reliable D call. The CDR3 covers 16 residues. The V and J ends lost 2 bases and 2 bases respectively, with 15 bases between them. Germline values: CDR1 KGHSH, CDR2 LQKENI. The full variable domain, completed using reference TRBV18 and TRBJ1-1, is NAGVMQNPRHLVRRRGQEARLRCSPMKGHSHVYWYRQLPEEGLKFMVYLQKENIIDESGMPKERFSAEFPKEGPSILRIQQVVRGDSAAYFCASSPAWGRTNTEAFFGQGTRLTVV.